The present TCR beta chain was sequenced within a study of blood T cell repertoires in COVID-19. Whole-study context: COVID-19 samples, acute and convalescent, were from the United States, Italy and Spain. Sources were T cells, B-cell-depleted T cells, or PBMCs; the material itself was cDNA or gDNA.

V was trimmed by 3 bases and J by 3 bases, leaving 12 bases between them. Per the germline V gene, CDR1 is GTSNPN and CDR2 is SVGIG (reference sequence). The CDR3 consists of 14 residues. In the authors' methods: Amplification of reference gene primers provided the estimated nucleated cell counts. TCRdb's copy holds only in-frame clones and misses some; the assay was immunoSEQ multiplex PCR. V and J calls and clone size are as listed in that table; D and trimming were resolved from the DNA. The sample comprises roughly 30,000 clones, 65% to 85% of which are singletons, and roughly 15% rests with the top ten.

This clonotype was sampled from an older woman with acute or convalescent COVID-19. The V gene is TRBV30, the J gene TRBJ1-5; TRBD1 might be the D (5 bases). Sample: peripheral blood. The CDR3 region is CAWSAGTNNQPQHF. In nucleotides, the CDR3 is TGTGCCTGGAGCGCCGGGACTAACAATCAGCCCCAGCATTTT. Filled out from reference TRBV30 and TRBJ1-5, the complete variable domain reads SQTIHQWPATLVQPVGSPLSLECTVEGTSNPNLYWYRQAAGRGLQLLFYSVGIGQISSEVPQNLSASRPQDRQFILSSKKLLLSDSGFYLCAWSAGTNNQPQHFGDGTRLSIL.